One TCR beta chain is described in this entry. The data were obtained in a study of blood T cell repertoires in COVID-19. Study in general: Samples of COVID-19 (acute and convalescent) were obtained from the United States, Italy and Spain. PBMCs, B-cell-depleted T cells, or T cells were the source of the cDNA or gDNA that made up the material.

Measured with immunoSEQ multiplex PCR; TCRdb has only the in-frame clones, and not every one. The sample contains some 200,000 clones, 70% to 90% of which appear only once. V was clipped by 2 bases and J by 4 bases; unmatched bases: 7. The CDR3 contains 16 residues. Germline assignment: CDR1 SGHRS and CDR2 YFSETQ. This TCR derives from a man aged 35 to 55 with active or convalescent COVID-19. V is TRBV5-1 and J is TRBJ2-5; TRBD2 agrees at 11 bases. Material for sequencing was peripheral blood. The CDR3 DNA follows: TGCGCCAGCAGCTTACTAGCGGGGGCCCTCGGAGAGACCCAGTACTTC. Translated, it gives CASSLLAGALGETQYF.